The 32 T cell receptor beta chains presented below share a single source sample, sequenced in a study of brain metastases from non-small cell lung cancer. Clones were read by immunoSEQ multiplex PCR, and TCRdb kept only the in-frame ones, dropping some. The top ten hold approximately 5.9% of the sample, which has 4,500 or so clones, about 86% seen once. The sample comprised tumor-adjacent normal tissue. These receptors were taken from a donor at least 40 years old with non-small cell lung cancer.

The J gene is TRBJ1-5, the V gene TRBV7-2, with D tentatively TRBD1 (6 bases). Germline loops: CDR1 SGHTA, CDR2 FQGNSA. V dropped 1 base and J dropped 0 bases, with 13 bases sitting between them. The CDR3 runs 17 residues. This CDR3 reads CASSLVGGSGSNQPQHF. The CDR3, as DNA: TGTGCCAGCAGCTTAGTAGGGGGGTCGGGTAGCAATCAGCCCCAGCATTTT. Based on the CDR3 plus reference TRBV7-2 and TRBJ1-5, the full variable domain is GAGVSQSPSNKVTEKGKDVELRCDPISGHTALYWYRQSLGQGLEFLIYFQGNSAPDKSGLPSDRFSAERTGGSVSTLTIQRTQQEDSAVYLCASSLVGGSGSNQPQHFGDGTRLSIL.

For the CDR3, the DNA is TGTGCCAGCAGTTACTCGGGCAGGGGGAAAGATACGCAGTATTTT. Translation: CASSYSGRGKDTQYF. This chain joins TRBV6-5 and TRBJ2-3, with 7 bases matching TRBD1. The V gene end was trimmed by 0 bases and the J gene end by 5 bases; junction bases not matched to a gene: 5. The CDR3 has 15 residues. Germline V lookup: CDR1 MNHEY, CDR2 SVGAGI.

The gene calls are TRBV7-2 and TRBJ2-2; 7 nucleotides line up with TRBD2. J lost 3 bases, V lost 2 bases, and 3 bases had no gene match. From germline, CDR1 is SGHTA and CDR2 FQGNSA. The CDR3 totals 15 residues. The CDR3 DNA follows: TGTGCCAGCAGCTTATCTGGGGGGGACACCGGGGAGCTGTTTTTT. This translates into CASSLSGGDTGELFF.

This chain connects TRBV7-5 to TRBJ2-1. TRBV7-5 is listed as a pseudogene. The CDR3 runs 11 residues. CDR3 nucleotides: TGTGCCAGAAGCTTAGGTAATGAGCAGTTCTTC. Translated, it gives CARSLGNEQFF.

V is TRBV2 and J is TRBJ1-5; 7 nucleotides match TRBD1. The CDR3 covers 15 residues. The ends lost 8 bases at V and 3 bases at J; junction bases unmatched: 10. Germline V gives CDR1 SNHLY, CDR2 FYNNEI. The CDR3 DNA reads TGTGCCAGCCAGGGGGGGTCGGGACACAATCAGCCCCAGCATTTT. Translation gives CASQGGSGHNQPQHF. The full variable domain, completed using reference TRBV2 and TRBJ1-5, is EPEVTQTPSHQVTQMGQEVILRCVPISNHLYFYWYRQILGQKVEFLVSFYNNEISEKSEIFDDQFSVERPDGSNFTLKIRSTKLEDSAMYFCASQGGSGHNQPQHFGDGTRLSIL.

The chain has TRBV28 and TRBJ2-7; maybe TRBD2 (6 bases). The germline V gene encodes CDR1 MDHEN and CDR2 SYDVKM. CDR3 length equals 16 residues. Trimming removed 1 base from V and 4 bases from J, with 17 bases in between. For the CDR3, the DNA is TGTGCCAGCAGTTTATACCTTCCGGGACTGTATTACGAGCAGTACTTC. Protein: CASSLYLPGLYYEQYF.

The V and J genes are TRBV6-5 and TRBJ2-7; tentative D call: TRBD1 (5 bases). Trimming shortened V by 7 bases and J by 0 bases, and 13 bases separated the two germline ends. Germline loops: CDR1 MNHEY, CDR2 SVGAGI. This CDR3 has 14 amino acids. The CDR3 sequence is CASTGRVGSYEQYF. In nucleotides, the CDR3 is TGTGCCAGCACGGGCAGGGTGGGCTCCTACGAGCAGTACTTC.

The chain carries TRBV18 and TRBJ2-7; D perhaps matches TRBD2 (5 bases). Germline loops: CDR1 KGHSH, CDR2 LQKENI. The CDR3 spans 12 residues. The ends were cut back, 3 bases at V and 6 bases at J, with 9 bases in the middle. The CDR3 sequence: CASSPLGGEQYF. In nucleotides, the CDR3 is TGTGCCAGCTCACCCCTCGGAGGCGAGCAGTACTTC.

This clone was seen once. This chain links TRBV2 with TRBJ2-3; 10 bases agree with TRBD1. CDR3 length: 15 amino acids. V shed 6 bases and J 8 bases; nucleotides not matched to a gene: 11. The germline V gene has CDR1 SNHLY and CDR2 FYNNEI. The CDR3 DNA follows: TGTGCCAGCAGGGCCGGGACAGGGGAAGGTAGTACGCAGTATTTT. It encodes CASRAGTGEGSTQYF.

The V call is TRBV7-8, the J call TRBJ2-5; D unclear. This CDR3 is built from 15 residues. V was clipped by 1 base and J by 1 base, with 10 bases between them. Germline-derived CDR1 and CDR2 are SGHVS and FQNEAQ. CDR3 nucleotides: TGTGCCAGCAGCTTAGGCGGTTCAATCCAAGAGACCCAGTACTTC. As protein: CASSLGGSIQETQYF.

A remark on this clone: Compared with germline, one end of the junction differs, possibly owing to a read error. The chain joins TRBV7-9 to TRBJ2-1; possibly TRBD1 for D (6 bases). Germline lookup yields CDR1 SEHNR and CDR2 FQNEAQ (reference sequence). This CDR3 is built from 15 residues. The CDR3 nucleotides read TGTGCCAGCAGCTTAATAACGGGACGGGACAATGAGCAATTCTTC. This gives the protein CASSLITGRDNEQFF.

The chain links TRBV15 to TRBJ2-1, with D uncertain. Trimming stripped 3 bases from V and 8 bases from J, with 11 bases between. The length of the CDR3 is 13 residues. Germline V gene sequence: CDR1 LNHNV, CDR2 YYDKDF (reference sequence). The CDR3 here is CATSSHISHEQFF. DNA of the CDR3: TGTGCCACCAGCAGCCACATCTCTCATGAGCAGTTCTTC. The full variable domain, completed using reference TRBV15 and TRBJ2-1, is DAMVIQNPRYQVTQFGKPVTLSCSQTLNHNVMYWYQQKSSQAPKLLFHYYDKDFNNEADTPDNFQSRRPNTSFCFLDIRSPGLGDTAMYLCATSSHISHEQFFGPGTRLTVL.

The CDR3 sequence is CASSLNRGQNEKLFF. CDR3 bases: TGTGCCAGCAGTCTTAACAGGGGGCAGAATGAAAAACTGTTTTTT. The chain carries TRBV28 and TRBJ1-4; TRBD1 matches at 9 bases. V was clipped by 5 bases and J by 5 bases; unmatched bases: 6. This CDR3 is built from 15 residues. The germline gives CDR1 MDHEN, CDR2 SYDVKM.

The rearrangement joins TRBV9 to TRBJ1-1; 7 positions match TRBD1. This CDR3 region has 17 residues. The germline gives CDR1 SGDLS, CDR2 YYNGEE. Trimming at V came to 4 bases and at J to 2 bases, leaving 14 bases not matched to a gene. CDR3 DNA: TGTGCCAGCAGCCCCAGGGGGACAATCAGGATCAACACTGAAGCTTTCTTT. Amino acid sequence: CASSPRGTIRINTEAFF.

In this sample, this clone turned up once. The chain uses TRBV27 and TRBJ2-5; D gene ambiguous. The germline V and J ends were trimmed by 3 bases and 0 bases, with 14 bases remaining between them. CDR3 length: 16 residues. Germline lookup yields CDR1 MNHEY and CDR2 SMNVEV (reference sequence). The CDR3, as DNA: TGTGCCAGCAGTTTGGAATGGGCTCCGTACCAAGAGACCCAGTACTTC. It yields the protein CASSLEWAPYQETQYF.

DNA of the CDR3: TGTGCCAGCAGCCAAGAACGGGGCTTTTTGAGCACAGATACGCAGTATTTT. Translating gives CASSQERGFLSTDTQYF. The gene calls are TRBV14 and TRBJ2-3, with D possibly called TRBD1 or TRBD2 (5 bases each). The germline V and J ends were trimmed by 0 bases and 0 bases, with 13 bases remaining between them. In germline, CDR1 is SGHDN, CDR2 FVKESK. The CDR3 runs to 17 residues.

The chain employs TRBV5-6 and TRBJ2-6, with D maybe TRBD1 (5 bases). The germline V gene has CDR1 SGHDT and CDR2 YYEEEE. CDR3 size: 15 residues. V was clipped by 1 base and J by 2 bases, with 7 bases between them. The CDR3 loop reads CASSLQGPGANVLTF. The CDR3 DNA sequence: TGTGCCAGCAGCTTGCAGGGTCCTGGGGCCAACGTCCTGACTTTC. The full variable domain, completed using reference TRBV5-6 and TRBJ2-6, is DAGVTQSPTHLIKTRGQQVTLRCSPKSGHDTVSWYQQALGQGPQFIFQYYEEEERQRGNFPDRFSGHQFPNYSSELNVNALLLGDSALYLCASSLQGPGANVLTFGAGSRLTVL.

As regards this clone: Just one base apart from a much larger clone, this may be a read error. V and J are TRBV15 and TRBJ1-1; D not resolved. Germline values: CDR1 LNHNV, CDR2 YYDKDF (reference sequence). CDR3 length equals 13 residues. DNA for the CDR3: TGTGCCATCAGCAGAGATTTTAGAGGGGAAGCTTTCTTT. Its translation is CAISRDFRGEAFF. Drawing the rest from reference TRBV15 and TRBJ1-1, the complete variable domain is DAMVIQNPRYQVTQFGKPVTLSCSQTLNHNVMYWYQQKSSQAPKLLFHYYDKDFNNEADTPDNFQSRRPNTSFCFLDIRSPGLGDTAMYLCAISRDFRGEAFFGQGTRLTVV.

Here the CDR3 reads CAIRGDSYEQYF. CDR3 nucleotides: TGTGCCATCAGGGGGGACTCCTACGAGCAGTACTTC. The chain joins TRBV10-3 to TRBJ2-7, with D perhaps matching TRBD1 or TRBD2 (5 bases each). From germline, CDR1 is ENHRY and CDR2 SYGVKD. The CDR3 runs to 12 residues. The V end lost 6 bases, the J end lost 0 bases, and 6 bases lay between the germline ends.

The chain combines TRBV18 with TRBJ1-5; no clear D. The CDR3 is 17 residues long. V lost 3 bases and J 5 bases, leaving 20 bases between the germline ends. Per the germline V gene, CDR1 is KGHSH and CDR2 is LQKENI. The CDR3 protein is CASSPRQSSSGDQPQHF. CDR3 bases: TGTGCCAGCTCACCCCGGCAGAGTAGTAGTGGGGATCAGCCCCAGCATTTT.

J is TRBJ2-1 and V is TRBV7-3; the match to TRBD1 covers 9 bases. The CDR3 spans 19 residues. CDR1 is SGHTA and CDR2 is FQGTGA in the germline V gene. Unmatched junction bases numbered 13, after V lost 4 bases and J lost 0 bases. CDR3 DNA: TGTGCCAGCAGCTCCCCGGCGAAACCGGGACAGGGCTCCTACAATGAGCAGTTCTTC. As protein: CASSSPAKPGQGSYNEQFF.

The V gene is TRBV5-6, the J gene TRBJ2-5; 7 nucleotides line up with TRBD2. Germline V gene sequence: CDR1 SGHDT, CDR2 YYEEEE. After removal of 0 bases from V and 4 bases from J, the junction contained 0 bases not matched to a gene. The length of the CDR3 is 13 residues. The CDR3 DNA follows: TGTGCCAGCAGCTTGGGGACTAGAGAGACCCAGTACTTC. Translating it yields CASSLGTRETQYF. The complete variable domain, with remaining parts taken from reference TRBV5-6 and TRBJ2-5, reads DAGVTQSPTHLIKTRGQQVTLRCSPKSGHDTVSWYQQALGQGPQFIFQYYEEEERQRGNFPDRFSGHQFPNYSSELNVNALLLGDSALYLCASSLGTRETQYFGPGTRLLVL.

Notes on this clone: This CDR3 is also generated by other DNA sequences in the sample. V gene TRBV19 combines with J gene TRBJ2-2; D may be TRBD1 (5 bases). Germline CDR1 and CDR2: LNHDA and SQIVND (reference sequence). V lost 5 bases to trimming and J lost 4 bases, with 14 bases between them. The CDR3 has 15 amino acids. In DNA, the CDR3 is TGTGCCAGTAGTTCAAAAGACAGATTCACCGGGGAGCTGTTTTTT. Protein: CASSSKDRFTGELFF.

The rearrangement links TRBV7-8 to TRBJ1-1; D ambiguous. This CDR3 comprises 14 residues. The V gene lost 5 bases and the J gene lost 3 bases, with 13 bases spanning the gap. Germline CDR1 SGHVS, CDR2 FQNEAQ. In DNA form, the CDR3 reads TGTGCCAGCAGCGCGGATCATCAGGACACTGAAGCTTTCTTT. It yields the protein CASSADHQDTEAFF.

The chain employs TRBV5-1 and TRBJ1-1, with a possible D match to TRBD1 (5 bases). V gave up 4 bases and J gave up 0 bases, with 22 bases separating them. The germline CDR1 and CDR2 sequences are SGHRS and YFSETQ. The length of the CDR3 is 18 residues. The chain's CDR3 is CASSPGRVTSFMNTEAFF. The DNA of the CDR3 is TGCGCCAGCAGCCCGGGACGGGTTACCTCTTTTATGAACACTGAAGCTTTCTTT.

This clone came up once. The chain uses TRBV28 and TRBJ1-6, with a weak D call TRBD1 (5 bases). Per germline, CDR1 MDHEN and CDR2 SYDVKM. This CDR3 comprises 14 residues. Trimming removed 6 bases at V and 7 bases at J, with 13 bases between. DNA for the CDR3: TGTGCCAGCAGCGTGACAGAAACCAATTCACCCCTCCACTTT. Its protein product is CASSVTETNSPLHF.

V gene TRBV5-5 combines with J gene TRBJ2-4; D not resolved. CDR1 and CDR2 from the germline V gene are SGHKS and YYEKEE (reference sequence). V was trimmed by 0 bases and J by 0 bases, leaving 4 bases between them. The CDR3 totals 14 residues. The CDR3 coding sequence is TGTGCCAGCAGCTTGGGGGTAGCCAAAAACATTCAGTACTTC. Translation: CASSLGVAKNIQYF. Together with reference TRBV5-5 and TRBJ2-4, the CDR3 gives the full variable domain: DAGVTQSPTHLIKTRGQQVTLRCSPISGHKSVSWYQQVLGQGPQFIFQYYEKEERGRGNFPDRFSARQFPNYSSELNVNALLLGDSALYLCASSLGVAKNIQYFGAGTRLSVL.

This clone has a handful of counts. The V gene is TRBV3-1 (or the pseudogene TRBV3-2), the J gene TRBJ2-3; no clear D. Deletions cut 4 bases from V and 2 bases from J, with 16 bases between. In germline, CDR1 is LGHDT, CDR2 YNNKEL (reference sequence). The CDR3 is 16 residues long. This CDR3 is CASSLLGPPPTDTQYF. CDR3 sequence (DNA): TGTGCCAGCAGCCTTCTAGGACCCCCCCCCACAGATACGCAGTATTTT.

There are a few counts of this clone. CDR3 sequence: CAAGHTEAFF. The CDR3 nucleotides read TGTGCCGCAGGGCACACTGAAGCTTTCTTT. J is TRBJ1-1 and V is TRBV28, with D possibly being TRBD1 (5 bases). This CDR3 has 10 amino acids. V lost 11 bases and J 3 bases, leaving 7 bases between the germline ends. Per germline, CDR1 MDHEN and CDR2 SYDVKM.

Turning to this clone: An end of the junction does not agree with germline; a read error may underlie this. The rearrangement links TRBV19 to TRBJ1-2, with unresolved D. Germline-derived CDR1 and CDR2 are LNHDA and SQIVND (reference sequence). The CDR3 sequence is 13 residues long. The CDR3 bases are TGTACCAGTAGTATAGATGGAGAAAGTGGCTACACCTTC. Its translation: CTSSIDGESGYTF.

V gene TRBV19 combines with J gene TRBJ2-1, with a possible D match to TRBD1 (6 bases). Germline CDR1 LNHDA, CDR2 SQIVND (reference sequence). V lost 8 bases to trimming and J lost 2 bases, with 16 bases between them. The CDR3 runs to 15 residues. The DNA for the CDR3 is TGTGCCAGTGGGCCTAACAGGGTAGCCTACAATGAGCAGTTCTTC. It codes for CASGPNRVAYNEQFF.

The J gene is TRBJ2-5, the V gene TRBV5-1; D ambiguous. CDR1 and CDR2 (germline): SGHRS, YFSETQ. Trimming shortened V by 0 bases and J by 5 bases, and 5 bases separated the two germline ends. The CDR3 runs to 12 residues. This chain's CDR3 is CASSLGSETQYF. The CDR3, as DNA: TGCGCCAGCAGCTTGGGATCCGAGACCCAGTACTTC.